The present TCR beta chain was sequenced within a study of blood T cells in healthy people across ages. Caucasian individuals from Russia who were healthy and aged roughly 6 to 90 acted as donors. V lost 6 bases and J lost 5, with 16 bases in between. Germline V gene data show CDR1 as LGHDT and CDR2 as YNNKEL (reference sequence). The CDR3 length is 14 residues. For the second PCR, which ran for about 6 to 11 cycles, a sample-barcoded 5' primer and a J-beta primer mix were used. Template switching added a 12-random-nucleotide identifier to every cDNA molecule. One entry per CDR3 protein, called by TCRdb with MiXCR from the 5' RACE reads. Of about 1.6 million distinct CDR3 sequences listed, almost 35% were seen once; the top ten hold approximately 10%.

The sequencing sample was made of blood. The chain couples TRBV3-1 to TRBJ2-5; TRBD2 is a possible D gene (5 bases). The clonotype comes from a woman younger than 45 in good health. In nucleotides, the CDR3 is TGTGCCAGCAGTCAGACGGTTTCTAGCGAGACCCAGTACTTC. Translated: CASSQTVSSETQYF.